The 8 T cell receptor beta chains listed next were all sequenced from one sample in a study of T cell responses to AZD1222 COVID-19 vaccine. Produced via immunoSEQ multiplex PCR; TCRdb's table is partial and in-frame only. Here the sample spans 90,000 or so clones, approximately 83% being singletons. This sample comprised peripheral blood, obtained on day 0 of AZD1222 vaccination. The receptors originated from an adult in good health.

This rearrangement joins TRBV25-1 to TRBJ2-5; 16 nucleotides agree with TRBD2. The CDR3 sequence is 15 residues long. Per germline, CDR1 MGHDK and CDR2 SYGVNS. J was trimmed by 5 bases and V by 8 bases; bases with no gene match: 5. The CDR3 protein is CASAGLAGGPETQYF. CDR3 nucleotide sequence: TGTGCCAGCGCGGGACTAGCGGGAGGGCCGGAGACCCAGTACTTC.

This chain connects TRBV19 to TRBJ2-7, with 12 bases fitting TRBD2. With 5 bases clipped from V and 6 bases from J, the junction kept 11 bases outside the gene matches. This CDR3 is 16 amino acids long. The germline gives CDR1 LNHDA, CDR2 SQIVND (reference sequence). CDR3 sequence (DNA): TGTGCCAGTAGTGCCCGACTAGCGGGAGACATGGGCGAGCAGTACTTC. Translation gives CASSARLAGDMGEQYF.

The chain has TRBV30 and TRBJ2-1; D not certain. V was shortened by 4 bases and J by 0 bases, with 10 bases between the two germline ends. CDR1 and CDR2 from the germline V gene are GTSNPN and SVGIG (reference sequence). The CDR3 is 14 residues long. CDR3 DNA sequence: TGTGCCTGGAACAGAGGTGACTCCTACAATGAGCAGTTCTTC. This gives the protein CAWNRGDSYNEQFF.

This clone turned up a few times. The V call is TRBV7-2, the J call TRBJ1-5, with 8 bases fitting TRBD1. V lost 5 bases to trimming and J lost 5 bases; unmatched junction nucleotides: 8. Germline CDR1 and CDR2: SGHTA and FQGNSA. The CDR3 has 15 amino acids. The CDR3 region is CASSRVTGVDQPQHF. As DNA, the CDR3 is TGTGCCAGCAGCCGTGTGACAGGGGTAGATCAGCCCCAGCATTTT.

This chain's CDR3 is CASKINTEAFF. The CDR3, as DNA: TGTGCCAGCAAGATTAACACTGAAGCTTTCTTT. This chain uses TRBV28 with TRBJ1-1; no clear D. The CDR3 has 11 amino acids. Looked up from germline, CDR1 is MDHEN and CDR2 is SYDVKM. Trimming cost V 7 bases and J 2 bases, with 5 bases left between them.

V and J are TRBV6-5 and TRBJ1-4; D gene uncertain. CDR1 is MNHEY, CDR2 SVGAGI, per germline. The CDR3 loop spans 13 amino acids. Trimming took 0 bases from V and 11 from J, leaving 10 bases between them. CDR3 residues: CASSYSYSSKLFF. The DNA of the CDR3 is TGTGCCAGCAGTTACTCGTACAGTTCGAAACTGTTTTTT.

V gene TRBV25-1 combines with J gene TRBJ2-7; perhaps TRBD2 as D (5 bases). The CDR3 has 13 residues. V shed 5 bases and J shed 6 bases, with 14 bases lying between them. Looked up from germline, CDR1 is MGHDK and CDR2 is SYGVNS. CDR3 protein: CASSYSVSSEQYF. The DNA of the CDR3 is TGTGCCAGCAGTTATAGCGTTTCATCCGAGCAGTACTTC.

As DNA, the CDR3 is TGTGCCAGCAGCTTGGCCGGCGGGAGCAAAAACATTCAGTACTTC. This encodes CASSLAGGSKNIQYF. The V and J genes are TRBV5-4 and TRBJ2-4, with 7 nucleotides matching TRBD2. The V gene end was trimmed by 0 bases and the J gene end by 3 bases; junction bases not matched to a gene: 3. There are 15 residues in the CDR3. Germline values: CDR1 SGHNT, CDR2 YYREEE (reference sequence).